This record covers a single T cell receptor (beta chain). This entry comes from a study of Tregs in tolerant kidney transplant recipients. The data were produced by immunoSEQ multiplex PCR, yet TCRdb's version contains in-frame clones alone and is incomplete. The table records 75,000 to 100,000 clones, more than 85% of them present only once. Mixed chimerism was transient after nonmyeloablative marrow transplants from related graft donors. Deletions cut 8 bases from V and 2 bases from J, with 11 bases between. This CDR3 comprises 13 residues. Germline values: CDR1 ENHRY, CDR2 SYGVKD. The specimen comprised CD4+ T cells from blood (PBMCs), sampled 12 months after the transplant. This rearrangement joins TRBV10-3 to TRBJ2-3, with a weak D call TRBD2 (6 bases). The source of this sequence is a human patient who received a combined kidney and bone marrow transplant. These T cells may partly come from the graft donor. The CDR3 loop reads CAIEDYHTDTQYF. CDR3 in DNA: TGTGCCATCGAGGACTACCACACAGATACGCAGTATTTT.